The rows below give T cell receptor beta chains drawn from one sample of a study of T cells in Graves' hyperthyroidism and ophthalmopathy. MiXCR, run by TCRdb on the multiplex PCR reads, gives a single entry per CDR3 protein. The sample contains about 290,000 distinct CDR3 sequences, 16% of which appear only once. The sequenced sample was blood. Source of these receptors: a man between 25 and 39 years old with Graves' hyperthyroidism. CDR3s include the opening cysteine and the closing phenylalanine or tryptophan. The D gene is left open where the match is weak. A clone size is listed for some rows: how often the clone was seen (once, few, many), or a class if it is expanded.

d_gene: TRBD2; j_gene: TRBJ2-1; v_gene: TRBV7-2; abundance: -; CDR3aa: CASGLQGLAGNEQFF; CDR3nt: TGTGCCAGCGGCTTACAGGGACTAGCAGGCAATGAGCAGTTCTTC
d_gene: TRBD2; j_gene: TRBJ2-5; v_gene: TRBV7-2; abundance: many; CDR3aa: CASSGGVSQETQYF; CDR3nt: TGTGCCAGCAGCGGGGGGGTCAGCCAAGAGACCCAGTACTTC
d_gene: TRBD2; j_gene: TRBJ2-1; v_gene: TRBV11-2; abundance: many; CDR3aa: CASSLSTSGGPSYNEQFF; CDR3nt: TGTGCCAGCAGCTTATCCACTAGCGGAGGTCCCTCCTACAATGAGCAGTTCTTC
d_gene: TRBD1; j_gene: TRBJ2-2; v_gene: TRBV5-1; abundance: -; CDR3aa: CASSQGQGHATGELFF; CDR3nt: TGCGCCAGCAGCCAGGGACAGGGGCACGCCACCGGGGAGCTGTTTTTT
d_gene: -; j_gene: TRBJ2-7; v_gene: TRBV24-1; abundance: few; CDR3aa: CATSVVPGEYDEQYF; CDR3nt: TGTGCCACCAGTGTGGTTCCAGGGGAATACGACGAGCAGTACTTC
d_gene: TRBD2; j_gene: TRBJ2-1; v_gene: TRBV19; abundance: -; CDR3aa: CASTDRVAGYYNEQFF; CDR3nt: TGTGCCAGTACCGATAGGGTAGCGGGGTACTACAATGAGCAGTTCTTC
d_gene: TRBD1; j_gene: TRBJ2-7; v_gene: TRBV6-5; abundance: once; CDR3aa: CASSYSTGGLYEQYF; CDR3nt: TGTGCCAGCAGTTACTCGACAGGGGGCCTCTACGAGCAGTACTTC
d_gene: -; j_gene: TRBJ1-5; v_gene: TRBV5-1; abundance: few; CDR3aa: CASSLLPAWGQPQHF; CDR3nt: TGCGCCAGCAGCTTGTTACCCGCTTGGGGTCAGCCCCAGCATTTT
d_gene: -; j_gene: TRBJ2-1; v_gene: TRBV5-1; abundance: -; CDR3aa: CASSLNPSSSEQFF; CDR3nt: TGCGCCAGCAGCTTGAACCCTAGTTCTAGTGAGCAGTTCTTC
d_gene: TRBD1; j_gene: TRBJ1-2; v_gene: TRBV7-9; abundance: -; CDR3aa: CASSRTGGPGYTF; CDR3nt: TGTGCCAGCAGCCGGACAGGGGGGCCCGGCTACACCTTC
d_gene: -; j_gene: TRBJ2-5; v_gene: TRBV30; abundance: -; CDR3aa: CAWSVLGSETKYF; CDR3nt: TGTGCCTGGAGTGTACTGGGGTCGGAGACCAAGTACTTC
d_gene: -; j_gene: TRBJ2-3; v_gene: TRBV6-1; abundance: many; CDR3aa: CASRRPSGVGTDTQYF; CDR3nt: TGTGCCAGCAGGCGCCCCTCGGGAGTAGGCACAGATACGCAGTATTTT
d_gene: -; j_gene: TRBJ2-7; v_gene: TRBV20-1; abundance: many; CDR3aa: CSATPRGTYGLLDEQYF; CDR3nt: TGCAGTGCGACTCCACGGGGGACTTACGGGCTACTGGACGAGCAGTACTTC
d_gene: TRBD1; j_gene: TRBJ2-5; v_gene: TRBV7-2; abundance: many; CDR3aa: CASSLMGTEETQYF; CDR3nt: TGTGCCAGCAGCTTAATGGGGACAGAAGAGACCCAGTACTTC
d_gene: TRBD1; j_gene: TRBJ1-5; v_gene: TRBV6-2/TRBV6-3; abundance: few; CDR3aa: CASRATGDYQPQHF; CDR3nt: TGTGCCAGCAGGGCGACAGGGGATTATCAGCCCCAGCATTTT
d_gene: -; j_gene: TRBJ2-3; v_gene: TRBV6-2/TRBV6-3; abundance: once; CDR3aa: CASRMGHRDTQYF; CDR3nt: TGTGCCAGCAGGATGGGACATCGTGATACGCAGTATTTT
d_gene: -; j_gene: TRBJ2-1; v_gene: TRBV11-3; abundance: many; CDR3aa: CASREANEQFF; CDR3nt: TGTGCCAGCAGGGAAGCCAATGAGCAGTTCTTC
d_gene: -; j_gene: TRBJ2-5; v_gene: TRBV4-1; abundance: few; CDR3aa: CASGQTQETQYF; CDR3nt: TGCGCCAGCGGACAAACCCAAGAGACCCAGTACTTC
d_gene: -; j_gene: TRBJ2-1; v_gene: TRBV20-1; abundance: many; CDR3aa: CSATRTTTRNEQFF; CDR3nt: TGCAGTGCTACCCGGACCACCACTAGGAATGAGCAGTTCTTC
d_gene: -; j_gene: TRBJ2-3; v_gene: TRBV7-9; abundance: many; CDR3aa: CASSLHMGTSTDTQYF; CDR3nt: TGTGCCAGCAGCTTACATATGGGGACTAGCACAGATACGCAGTATTTT
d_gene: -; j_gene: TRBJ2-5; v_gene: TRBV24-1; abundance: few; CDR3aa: CATSPRAEETQYF; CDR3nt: TGTGCCACCAGCCCGAGGGCGGAAGAGACCCAGTACTTC
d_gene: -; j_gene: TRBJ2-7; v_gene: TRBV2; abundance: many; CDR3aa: CAVTDTSVPGYEQYF; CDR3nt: TGTGCCGTAACCGATACCAGCGTACCAGGGTACGAGCAGTACTTC
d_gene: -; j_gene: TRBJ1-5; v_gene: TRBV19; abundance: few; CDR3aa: CASSMGGGVLGNQPQHF; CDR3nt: TGTGCCAGTAGTATGGGGGGTGGGGTCCTTGGGAATCAGCCCCAGCATTTT
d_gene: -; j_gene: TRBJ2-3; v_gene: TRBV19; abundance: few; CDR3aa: CASTPDFPSTDTQYF; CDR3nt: TGTGCCAGTACTCCCGACTTCCCTAGCACAGATACGCAGTATTTT
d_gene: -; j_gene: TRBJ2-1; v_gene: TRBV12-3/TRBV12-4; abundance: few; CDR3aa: CASSLDGGVYNEQFF; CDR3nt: TGTGCCAGCAGTCTAGACGGCGGGGTGTACAATGAGCAGTTCTTC
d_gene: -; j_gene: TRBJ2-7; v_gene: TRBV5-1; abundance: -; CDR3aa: CASSFGAGSSYEQYF; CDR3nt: TGCGCCAGCAGCTTTGGGGCGGGTAGCTCCTACGAGCAGTACTTC
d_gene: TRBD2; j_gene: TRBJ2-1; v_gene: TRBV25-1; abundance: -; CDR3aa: CASSEYRGGRANEQFF; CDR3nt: TGTGCCAGCAGTGAGTACCGAGGCGGGAGGGCCAATGAGCAGTTCTTC
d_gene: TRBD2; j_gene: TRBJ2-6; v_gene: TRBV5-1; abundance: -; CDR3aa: CASSLGGLAAGANVLTF; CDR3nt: TGCGCCAGCAGCTTGGGGGGACTAGCTGCCGGGGCCAACGTCCTGACTTTC
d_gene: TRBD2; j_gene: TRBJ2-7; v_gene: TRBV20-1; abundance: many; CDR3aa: CSARDASGATSYEQYF; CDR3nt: TGCAGTGCTAGAGATGCTAGCGGGGCCACCTCCTACGAGCAGTACTTC
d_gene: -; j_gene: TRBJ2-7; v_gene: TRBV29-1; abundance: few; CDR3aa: CSVLWLNYEQYF; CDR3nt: TGCAGCGTTCTGTGGTTAAACTACGAGCAGTACTTC
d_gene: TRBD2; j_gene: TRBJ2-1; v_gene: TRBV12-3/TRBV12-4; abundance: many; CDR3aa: CASSALLAGAAHNEQFF; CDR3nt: TGTGCCAGCAGTGCCCTTCTAGCGGGAGCGGCCCACAATGAGCAGTTCTTC
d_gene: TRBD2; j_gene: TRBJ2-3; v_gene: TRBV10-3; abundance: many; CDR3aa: CAIKSEGTSALSTDTQYF; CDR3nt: TGTGCCATCAAAAGCGAGGGGACTAGCGCCTTGAGCACAGATACGCAGTATTTT
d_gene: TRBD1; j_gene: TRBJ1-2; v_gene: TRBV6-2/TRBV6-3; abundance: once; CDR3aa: CASSYTGGSGYTF; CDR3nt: TGTGCCAGCAGTTATACAGGGGGCAGTGGCTACACCTTC
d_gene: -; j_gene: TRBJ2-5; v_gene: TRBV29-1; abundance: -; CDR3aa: CSVLDGQETQYF; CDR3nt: TGCAGCGTTCTGGACGGGCAAGAGACCCAGTACTTC
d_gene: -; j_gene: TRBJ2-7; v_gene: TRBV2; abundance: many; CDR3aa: CASSEAGGGLQAGEQYF; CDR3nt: TGTGCCAGCAGTGAAGCGGGCGGAGGACTTCAGGCGGGGGAGCAGTACTTC
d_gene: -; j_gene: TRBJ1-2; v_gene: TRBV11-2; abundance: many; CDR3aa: CASSPRWSSCGYTF; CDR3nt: TGTGCCAGCAGCCCCCGATGGTCGTCCTGTGGCTACACCTTC
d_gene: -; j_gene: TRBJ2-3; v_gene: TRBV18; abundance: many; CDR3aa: CASSPPSRSDTQYF; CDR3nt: TGTGCCAGCTCACCACCGTCGCGATCGGATACGCAGTATTTT
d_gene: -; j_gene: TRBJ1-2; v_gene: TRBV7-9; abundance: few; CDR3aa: CASSLRQNYGYTF; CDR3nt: TGTGCCAGCAGCTTACGGCAGAACTATGGCTACACCTTC
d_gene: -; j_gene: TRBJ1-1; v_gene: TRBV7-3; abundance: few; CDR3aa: CASSLGASMNTEAFF; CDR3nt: TGTGCCAGCAGCTTAGGGGCTTCGATGAACACTGAAGCTTTCTTT
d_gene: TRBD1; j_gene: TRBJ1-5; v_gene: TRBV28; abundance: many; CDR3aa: CASRPPGQGHQPQHF; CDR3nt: TGTGCCAGCAGACCACCGGGACAGGGGCATCAGCCCCAGCATTTT
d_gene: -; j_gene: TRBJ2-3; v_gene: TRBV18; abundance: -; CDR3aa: CASSPRGMMGTDTQYF; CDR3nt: TGTGCCAGCTCACCAAGGGGGATGATGGGCACAGATACGCAGTATTTT
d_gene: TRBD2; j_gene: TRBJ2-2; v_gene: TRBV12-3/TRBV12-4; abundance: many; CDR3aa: CASSRGGLSYGELFF; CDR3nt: TGTGCCAGCAGTCGGGGGGGGTTGTCATACGGGGAGCTGTTTTTT
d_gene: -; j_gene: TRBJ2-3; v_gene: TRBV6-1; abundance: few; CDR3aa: CASGRTTSTDTQYF; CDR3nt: TGTGCCAGCGGCCGGACCACTAGCACAGATACGCAGTATTTT
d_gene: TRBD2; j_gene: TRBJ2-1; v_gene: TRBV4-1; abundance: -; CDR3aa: CASSPAGTSELNEQFF; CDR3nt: TGCGCCAGCAGCCCTGCCGGGACTAGCGAACTCAATGAGCAGTTCTTC
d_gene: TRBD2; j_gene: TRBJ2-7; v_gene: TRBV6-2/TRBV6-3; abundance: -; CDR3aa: CASRYGTSGFLEQYF; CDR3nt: TGTGCCAGCAGATACGGGACTAGCGGGTTTTTGGAGCAGTACTTC
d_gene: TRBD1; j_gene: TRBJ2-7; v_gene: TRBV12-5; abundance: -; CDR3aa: CASGGQGARYEQYF; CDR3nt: TGTGCTAGTGGTGGACAGGGGGCGAGGTACGAGCAGTACTTC
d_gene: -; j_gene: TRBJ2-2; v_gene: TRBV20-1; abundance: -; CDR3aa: CSAFANRAVGELFF; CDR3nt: TGCAGTGCTTTCGCTAACAGGGCGGTCGGGGAGCTGTTTTTT
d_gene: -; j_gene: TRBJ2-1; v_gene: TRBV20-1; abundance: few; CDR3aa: CSARDVVAPYNEQFF; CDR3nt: TGCAGTGCTAGAGATGTGGTAGCGCCTTACAATGAGCAGTTCTTC
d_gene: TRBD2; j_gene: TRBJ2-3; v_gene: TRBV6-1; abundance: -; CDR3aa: CASSSGAGGRDTQYF; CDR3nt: TGTGCCAGCTCCTCGGGAGCGGGGGGCCGGGATACGCAGTATTTT
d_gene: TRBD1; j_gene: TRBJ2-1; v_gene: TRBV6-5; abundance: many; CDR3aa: CASSYPARQGGYNEQFF; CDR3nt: TGTGCCAGCAGTTACCCGGCGAGACAGGGGGGCTACAATGAGCAGTTCTTC
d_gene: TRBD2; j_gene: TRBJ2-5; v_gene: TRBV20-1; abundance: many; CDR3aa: CSVQAGLGETQYF; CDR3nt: TGCAGTGTACAAGCGGGACTGGGGGAGACCCAGTACTTC
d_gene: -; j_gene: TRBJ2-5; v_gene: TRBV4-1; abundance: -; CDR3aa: CASSQDSEVKYF; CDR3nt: TGCGCCAGCAGCCAAGATTCTGAGGTGAAGTACTTC
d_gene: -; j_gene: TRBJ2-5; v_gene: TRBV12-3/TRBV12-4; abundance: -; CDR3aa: CASSFSFQGTQETQYF; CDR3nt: TGTGCCAGCAGTTTCTCTTTTCAAGGAACCCAAGAGACCCAGTACTTC